The clone carrying this T cell receptor beta chain was detected once. This sample is part of a study of blood T cell repertoires in COVID-19. The wider study: Sites in the United States, Italy and Spain provided acute and convalescent COVID-19 samples.

Here immunoSEQ multiplex PCR was the method, and the copy in TCRdb shows in-frame clones only, minus some. The table has about 160,000 clones, more than 75% seen once. CDR3 length equals 16 residues. The junction had 4 bases not matched to a gene; V was cut back by 2 bases and J by 1 base. Germline V gives CDR1 SGHTA, CDR2 FQGTGA. Seattle's enrolled individuals joined amid active infection and were then monitored longitudinally. The rearrangement joins TRBV7-3 to TRBJ2-5; 10 bases are shared with TRBD1. The sequence came from a man aged 60 to 69 with COVID-19, enrolled during active disease. Sequencing input: peripheral blood. For the CDR3, the DNA is TGTGCCAGCAGCTTAGGGGACAGGGGTCGCCAAGAGACCCAGTACTTC. Its protein product is CASSLGDRGRQETQYF.